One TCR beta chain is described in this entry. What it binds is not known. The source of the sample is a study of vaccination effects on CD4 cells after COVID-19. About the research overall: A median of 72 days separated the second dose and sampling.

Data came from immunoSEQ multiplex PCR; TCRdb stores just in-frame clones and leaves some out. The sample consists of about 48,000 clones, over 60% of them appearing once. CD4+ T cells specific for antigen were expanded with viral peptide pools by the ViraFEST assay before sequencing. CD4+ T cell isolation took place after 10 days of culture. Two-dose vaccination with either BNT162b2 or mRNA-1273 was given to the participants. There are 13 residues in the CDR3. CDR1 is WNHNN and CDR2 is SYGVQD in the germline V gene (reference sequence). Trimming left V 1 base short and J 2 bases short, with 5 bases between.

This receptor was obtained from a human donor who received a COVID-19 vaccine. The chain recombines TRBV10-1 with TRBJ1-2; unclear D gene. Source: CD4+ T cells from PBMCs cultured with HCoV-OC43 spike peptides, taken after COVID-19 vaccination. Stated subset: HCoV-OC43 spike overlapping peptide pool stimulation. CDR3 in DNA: TGCGCCAGCAGTGAGTACCAGAACTATGGCTACACCTTC. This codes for CASSEYQNYGYTF.